This T cell receptor beta chain stems from a study of T cells in Graves' hyperthyroidism and ophthalmopathy. About the study: Blood from the periphery was taken at initial diagnosis, before any treatment.

The germline gives CDR1 MDHEN, CDR2 SYDVKM. V lost 4 bases, J lost 7 bases, and 15 bases stayed unmatched. There are 17 residues in the CDR3. The study defined stable Graves' hyperthyroidism as no ophthalmopathy progression within 18 months. RNA transcripts yielded amplified TCR beta CDR3 regions. HTBI primers drove first-round RT-PCR of the TCR CDR3. TCRdb recomputed calls from the multiplex PCR reads with MiXCR, one row per CDR3 protein. The sample contains about 420,000 distinct CDR3 sequences, 15% to 19% of which appear only once. The sample holds many counts of this clonotype. The TCR originated in a woman aged 18-29 years with Graves' hyperthyroidism. The V and J genes are TRBV28 and TRBJ1-1, with TRBD1 identical over 10 bases. Material for sequencing was blood. The CDR3 DNA reads as TGTGCCAGCAGTTCTCGACAGGGGGCCCTCCGCGGCCGTGAAGCTTTCTTT. Encoded protein: CASSSRQGALRGREAFF.